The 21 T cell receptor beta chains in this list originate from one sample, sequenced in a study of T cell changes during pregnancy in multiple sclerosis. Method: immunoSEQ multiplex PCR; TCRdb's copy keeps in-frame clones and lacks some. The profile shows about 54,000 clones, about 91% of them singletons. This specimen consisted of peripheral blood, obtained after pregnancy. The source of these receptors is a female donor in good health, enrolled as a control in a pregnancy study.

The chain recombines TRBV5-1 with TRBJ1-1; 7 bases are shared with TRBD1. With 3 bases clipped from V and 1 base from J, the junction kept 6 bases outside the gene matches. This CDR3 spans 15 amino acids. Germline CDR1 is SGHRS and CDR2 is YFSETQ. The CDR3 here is CASSSGTAQNTEAFF. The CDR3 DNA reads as TGCGCCAGCAGCTCAGGGACAGCACAGAACACTGAAGCTTTCTTT.

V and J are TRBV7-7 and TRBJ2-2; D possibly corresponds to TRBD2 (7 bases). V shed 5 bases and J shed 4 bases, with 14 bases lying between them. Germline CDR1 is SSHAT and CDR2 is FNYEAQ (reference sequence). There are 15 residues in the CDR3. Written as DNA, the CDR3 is TGTGCCAGCAGCGTGGGGAGGGGGGGCACCGGGGAGCTGTTTTTT. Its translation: CASSVGRGGTGELFF.

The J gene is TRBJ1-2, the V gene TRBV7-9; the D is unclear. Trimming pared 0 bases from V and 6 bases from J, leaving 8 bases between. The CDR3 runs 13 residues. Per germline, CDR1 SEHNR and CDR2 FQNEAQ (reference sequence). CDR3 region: CASSLAVGDGYTF. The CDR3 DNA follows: TGTGCCAGCAGCTTAGCGGTCGGGGATGGCTACACCTTC.

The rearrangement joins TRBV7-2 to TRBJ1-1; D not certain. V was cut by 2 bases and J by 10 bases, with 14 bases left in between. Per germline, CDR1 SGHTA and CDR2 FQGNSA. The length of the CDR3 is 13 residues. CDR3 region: CASSLTGNTRAFF. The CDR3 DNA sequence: TGTGCCAGCAGCTTAACGGGGAACACTCGAGCTTTCTTT.

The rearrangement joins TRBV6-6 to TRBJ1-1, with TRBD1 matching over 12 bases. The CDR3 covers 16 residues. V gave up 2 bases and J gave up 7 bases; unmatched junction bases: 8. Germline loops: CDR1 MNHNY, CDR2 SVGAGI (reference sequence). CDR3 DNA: TGTGCCAGCAGTTACGGGGACAGGGGGCAATTTTTTGAAGCTTTCTTT. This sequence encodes CASSYGDRGQFFEAFF.

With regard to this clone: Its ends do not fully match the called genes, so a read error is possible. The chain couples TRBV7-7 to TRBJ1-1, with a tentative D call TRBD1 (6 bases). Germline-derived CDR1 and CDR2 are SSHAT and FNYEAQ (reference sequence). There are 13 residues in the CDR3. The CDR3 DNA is TGTGCTAGCAGCTGGGGACAGAACACTGAAGCTTTCTTT. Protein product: CASSWGQNTEAFF.

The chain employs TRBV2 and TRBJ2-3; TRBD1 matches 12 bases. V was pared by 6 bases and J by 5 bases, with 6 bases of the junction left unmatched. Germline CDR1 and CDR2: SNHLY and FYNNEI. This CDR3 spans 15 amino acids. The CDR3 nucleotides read TGTGCCAGCAGGGGAGGGACAGGGGGCAGAGATACGCAGTATTTT. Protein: CASRGGTGGRDTQYF.

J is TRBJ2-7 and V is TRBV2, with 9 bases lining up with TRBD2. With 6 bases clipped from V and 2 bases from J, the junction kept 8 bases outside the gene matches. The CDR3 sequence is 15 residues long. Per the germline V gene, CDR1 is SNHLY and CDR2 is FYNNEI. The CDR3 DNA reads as TGTGCCAGCAGGGACGCTAGCGGGAACCCCTACGAGCAGTACTTC. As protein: CASRDASGNPYEQYF.

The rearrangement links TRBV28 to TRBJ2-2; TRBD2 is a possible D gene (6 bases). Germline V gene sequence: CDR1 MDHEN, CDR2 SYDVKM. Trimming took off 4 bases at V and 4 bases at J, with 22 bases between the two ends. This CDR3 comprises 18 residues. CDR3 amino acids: CASSSQPGVFGITGELFF. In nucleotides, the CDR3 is TGTGCCAGCAGTTCACAGCCGGGAGTATTCGGAATCACCGGGGAGCTGTTTTTT.

CDR3 DNA: TGTGCCAGCAGGTCCACAGGGTCAGGAGCTTTCTTT. Translation gives CASRSTGSGAFF. The rearrangement uses TRBV6-5 and TRBJ1-1; tentatively, D is TRBD1 (6 bases). CDR1 MNHEY and CDR2 SVGAGI come from the germline V gene. With 6 bases removed from V and 10 bases from J, the gap between germline ends came to 15 bases. There are 12 residues in the CDR3.

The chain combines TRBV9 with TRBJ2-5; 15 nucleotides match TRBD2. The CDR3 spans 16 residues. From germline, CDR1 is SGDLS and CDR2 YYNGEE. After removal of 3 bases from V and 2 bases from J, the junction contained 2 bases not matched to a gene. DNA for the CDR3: TGTGCCAGCAGCGGGGGACTAGCGGGGGGACAAGAGACCCAGTACTTC. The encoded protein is CASSGGLAGGQETQYF.

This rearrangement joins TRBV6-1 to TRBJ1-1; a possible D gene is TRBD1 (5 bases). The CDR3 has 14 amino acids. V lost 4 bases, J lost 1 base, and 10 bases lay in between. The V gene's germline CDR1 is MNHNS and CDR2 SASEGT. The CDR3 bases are TGTGCCAGCAGTGGTCGGCAGGGGAACACTGAAGCTTTCTTT. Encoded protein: CASSGRQGNTEAFF.

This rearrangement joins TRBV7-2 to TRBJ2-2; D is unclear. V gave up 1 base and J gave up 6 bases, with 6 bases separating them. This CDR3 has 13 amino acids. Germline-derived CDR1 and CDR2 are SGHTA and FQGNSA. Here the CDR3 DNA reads TGTGCCAGCAGCTTAGACTATTCCGGGGAGCTGTTTTTT. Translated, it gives CASSLDYSGELFF.

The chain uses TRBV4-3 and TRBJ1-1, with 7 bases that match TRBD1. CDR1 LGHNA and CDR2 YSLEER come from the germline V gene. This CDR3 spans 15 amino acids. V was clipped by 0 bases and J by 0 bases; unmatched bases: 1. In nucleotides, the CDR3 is TGCGCCAGCAGCCAAGATCAGGGGGTGAACACTGAAGCTTTCTTT. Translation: CASSQDQGVNTEAFF.

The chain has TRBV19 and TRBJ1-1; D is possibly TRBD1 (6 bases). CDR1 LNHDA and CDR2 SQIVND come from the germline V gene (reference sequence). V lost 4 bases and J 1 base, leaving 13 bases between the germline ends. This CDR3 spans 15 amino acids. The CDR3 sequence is CASSTPGTPNTEAFF. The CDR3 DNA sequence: TGTGCCAGTAGTACCCCCGGGACACCGAACACTGAAGCTTTCTTT.

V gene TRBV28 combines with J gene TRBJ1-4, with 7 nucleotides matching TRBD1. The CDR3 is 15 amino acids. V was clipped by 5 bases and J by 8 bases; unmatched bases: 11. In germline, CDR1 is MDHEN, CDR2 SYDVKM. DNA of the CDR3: TGTGCCAGCAGTCCCTACAGGGGATCAAGAGAAAAACTGTTTTTT. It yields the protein CASSPYRGSREKLFF.

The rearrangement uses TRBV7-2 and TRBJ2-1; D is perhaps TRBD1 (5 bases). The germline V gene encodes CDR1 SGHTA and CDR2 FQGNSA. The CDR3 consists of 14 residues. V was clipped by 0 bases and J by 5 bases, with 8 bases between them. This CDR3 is CASSLAWGHNEQFF. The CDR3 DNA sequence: TGTGCCAGCAGCTTAGCTTGGGGCCACAATGAGCAGTTCTTC.

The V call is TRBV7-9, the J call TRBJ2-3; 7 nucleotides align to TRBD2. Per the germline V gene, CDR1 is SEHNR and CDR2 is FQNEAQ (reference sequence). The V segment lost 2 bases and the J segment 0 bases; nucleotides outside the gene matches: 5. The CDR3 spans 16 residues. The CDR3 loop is CASSLTAGVSTDTQYF. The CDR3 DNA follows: TGTGCCAGCAGCTTAACGGCGGGAGTTAGCACAGATACGCAGTATTTT.

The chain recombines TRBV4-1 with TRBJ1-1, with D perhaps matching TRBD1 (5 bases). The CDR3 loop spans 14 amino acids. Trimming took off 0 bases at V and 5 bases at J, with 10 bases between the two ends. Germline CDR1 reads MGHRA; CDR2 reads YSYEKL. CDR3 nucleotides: TGCGCCAGCAGCCAAGACCTGGGGGGAACTGAAGCTTTCTTT. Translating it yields CASSQDLGGTEAFF.

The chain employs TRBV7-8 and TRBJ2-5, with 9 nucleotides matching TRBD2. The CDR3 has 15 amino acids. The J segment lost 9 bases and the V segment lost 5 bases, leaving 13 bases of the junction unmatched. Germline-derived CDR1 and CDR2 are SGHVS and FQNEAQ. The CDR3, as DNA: TGTGCCAGCAGCACAATAGCGGGGGTCCTTTATCCCCAGTACTTC. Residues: CASSTIAGVLYPQYF.

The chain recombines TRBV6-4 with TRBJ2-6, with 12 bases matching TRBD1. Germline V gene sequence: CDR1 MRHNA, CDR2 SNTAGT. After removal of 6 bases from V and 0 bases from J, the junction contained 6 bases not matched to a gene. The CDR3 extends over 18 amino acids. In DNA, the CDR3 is TGTGCCAGCAGCACCGGGGACAGGGGGCCCTCTGGGGCCAACGTCCTGACTTTC. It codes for CASSTGDRGPSGANVLTF.